This T cell receptor beta chain comes out of a study of CD8 T cells in ankylosing spondylitis. Study-wide results and caveats: Apparently characteristic of ankylosing spondylitis blood was a TCR beta motif (under ten highly homologous variants). Prior work had noted some motif variants in reactive arthritis blood and synovial fluid. Disease-associated clones were CD8+ and fairly uncommon in peripheral blood.

This clonotype was counted many times. Its matching antigen is unknown. TCRdb fed the 5' RACE reads into MiXCR, producing one record per CDR3 protein. This sample yields 450,000 or so distinct CDR3 sequences, of which roughly 26% are seen a single time; about 0.9% belongs to the top ten. The CDR3 is 14 residues long. CDR1 SGDLS and CDR2 YYNGEE come from the germline V gene. The V end was cut by 3 bases, the J end by 0 bases, with 7 bases between. This chain connects TRBV9 to TRBJ1-3; no clear D. Sample: blood, either unsorted or a sorted T cell fraction (not recorded which). The sequence derives from a male donor with ankylosing spondylitis. The CDR3 protein is CASSGRFSGNTIYF. CDR3 nucleotides: TGTGCCAGCAGCGGACGGTTCTCTGGAAACACCATATATTTT.